The 26 T cell receptor beta chains below all came from one sample that was sequenced in a study of siplizumab effects on memory and regulatory T cells (dated by TCRdb to about 2019). Library construction relied on the immunoSEQ multiplex PCR assay. Held by TCRdb, this immuneACCESS table contains in-frame sequences only and omits some clones. Under half of the omission traces to an unresolved V gene where checked; the cause of the rest is unknown. In all, the sample holds tens of thousands of clones, and about 97% of those were seen once. The ten largest clones add up to under 0.7% of the sample. Sequencing was done on a sample of naive CD4+ T cells sorted from blood. The cell subset or site label corresponds to: unstimulated naive T cells. These TCRs come from a human donor in good health.

The V and J genes are TRBV7-2 and TRBJ1-5; 7 nucleotides agree with TRBD1. The germline gives CDR1 SGHTA, CDR2 FQGNSA. V was clipped by 5 bases and J by 6 bases; unmatched bases: 4. The CDR3 has 13 amino acids. CDR3 sequence: CASSPDRVQPQHF. In DNA form, the CDR3 reads TGTGCCAGCAGCCCCGACAGGGTTCAGCCCCAGCATTTT.

This chain joins TRBV6-1 and TRBJ1-1, with a possible D match to TRBD1 (5 bases). CDR3 length: 13 residues. Per germline, CDR1 MNHNS and CDR2 SASEGT. Trimming removed 10 bases at V and 1 base at J, with 13 bases between. The CDR3 sequence is CATPRDRNTEAFF. CDR3 nucleotides: TGTGCCACCCCAAGGGACCGGAACACTGAAGCTTTCTTT.

The rearrangement joins TRBV2 to TRBJ1-1; D uncertain. V was shortened by 7 bases and J by 1 base, with 4 bases between the two germline ends. The CDR3 loop spans 11 amino acids. CDR1 is SNHLY, CDR2 FYNNEI, per germline. CDR3 sequence: CASKGNTEAFF. The CDR3 DNA reads as TGTGCCAGCAAGGGGAACACTGAAGCTTTCTTT.

This chain uses TRBV6-7 with TRBJ1-5; weak D call: TRBD1 (6 bases). TRBV6-7 is designated an ORF whose function remains uncertain. The V gene lost 5 bases and the J gene lost 2 bases, with 13 bases spanning the gap. The CDR3 consists of 15 residues. CDR3 nucleotide sequence: TGTGCCAGCAGTACCCGGGGGGGCGGCAATCAGCCCCAGCATTTT. It translates to CASSTRGGGNQPQHF.

The V and J genes are TRBV19 and TRBJ1-5; D not resolved. Germline assignment: CDR1 LNHDA and CDR2 SQIVND (reference sequence). Trimming took 4 bases from V and 4 from J, leaving 11 bases between them. CDR3 length: 14 residues. The CDR3, as DNA: TGTGCCAGTAGTAAACTCGCAGGAAATCAGCCCCAGCATTTT. This translates into CASSKLAGNQPQHF.

The rearrangement uses TRBV5-1 and TRBJ2-7; 10 nucleotides match TRBD2. Germline CDR1 is SGHRS and CDR2 is YFSETQ. There are 14 residues in the CDR3. Trimming cost V 4 bases and J 2 bases; bases outside gene matches: 3. The CDR3 loop reads CASSPLAGAYEQYF. As DNA, the CDR3 is TGCGCCAGCAGCCCCCTAGCGGGAGCCTACGAGCAGTACTTC.

This rearrangement joins TRBV6-5 to TRBJ1-1, with TRBD1 matching over 10 bases. J was trimmed by 1 base and V by 0 bases; bases with no gene match: 2. The germline CDR1 and CDR2 sequences are MNHEY and SVGAGI. This CDR3 comprises 16 residues. The CDR3 loop is CASSYSTGGPNTEAFF. The CDR3 coding sequence is TGTGCCAGCAGTTACTCGACAGGGGGCCCGAACACTGAAGCTTTCTTT.

The rearrangement links TRBV10-3 to TRBJ1-1; D unclear. This CDR3 contains 13 residues. Germline V CDR1 and CDR2: ENHRY, SYGVKD. V was pared by 2 bases and J by 4 bases, with 8 bases between. DNA for the CDR3: TGTGCCATCAGTGAGGACCGGGCCACTGAAGCTTTCTTT. Protein product: CAISEDRATEAFF.

A word on this clone: The sample has other DNA sequences that encode this CDR3 too. The chain couples TRBV18 to TRBJ2-7, with 9 bases lining up with TRBD1. This CDR3 has 14 amino acids. Germline CDR1 and CDR2: KGHSH and LQKENI. After removal of 3 bases from V and 2 bases from J, the junction contained 2 bases not matched to a gene. The CDR3 region is CASSPGQGPYEQYF. In DNA, the CDR3 is TGTGCCAGCTCACCGGGACAGGGCCCCTACGAGCAGTACTTC.

The gene calls are TRBV6-5 and TRBJ1-2; tentative D call: TRBD1 (5 bases). The V gene lost 7 bases and the J gene lost 10 bases, with 19 bases spanning the gap. Germline values: CDR1 MNHEY, CDR2 SVGAGI. The CDR3 is made up of 13 amino acids. CDR3 sequence reads: CASKPPGRSHYTF. The CDR3 DNA follows: TGTGCCAGCAAACCACCGGGACGTTCACACTACACCTTC.

This clone occurred a few times. The J gene is TRBJ2-3, the V gene TRBV7-2; 9 bases fit TRBD1. V shed 5 bases and J 10 bases; nucleotides not matched to a gene: 7. There are 13 residues in the CDR3. Germline values: CDR1 SGHTA, CDR2 FQGNSA. In nucleotides, the CDR3 is TGTGCCAGCAGCAAGCGGACAGGGGCTCCGCAGTATTTT. It translates to CASSKRTGAPQYF.

This clone has a single count. The rearrangement uses TRBV10-3 and TRBJ1-1; D is uncertain. The V and J ends lost 3 bases and 0 bases respectively, with 8 bases between them. Germline CDR1 reads ENHRY; CDR2 reads SYGVKD. The CDR3 runs 14 residues. The CDR3 spells CAISEGGLNTEAFF. Here the CDR3 DNA reads TGTGCCATCAGTGAAGGCGGGTTGAACACTGAAGCTTTCTTT.

This chain connects TRBV5-1 to TRBJ2-2, with TRBD2 matching over 14 bases. The germline V gene has CDR1 SGHRS and CDR2 YFSETQ. CDR3 length: 17 amino acids. V gave up 3 bases and J gave up 7 bases; unmatched junction bases: 8. CDR3 DNA: TGCGCCAGCAGCTGGAGGGGACTAGCGGGAGATTTCGGGGAGCTGTTTTTT. Protein product: CASSWRGLAGDFGELFF.

In its sample, this clone was seen once. This chain joins TRBV30 and TRBJ2-5, with 9 positions matching TRBD2. After removal of 6 bases from V and 5 bases from J, the junction contained 10 bases not matched to a gene. The CDR3 extends over 14 amino acids. Germline CDR1 reads GTSNPN; CDR2 reads SVGIG (reference sequence). Here the CDR3 DNA reads TGTGCCTGCGAAGGGCCTAGCGGGATGGAGACCCAGTACTTC. As protein: CACEGPSGMETQYF.

The table lists this clone with a count of one. The chain is built from TRBV19 and TRBJ1-2; the D gene is possibly TRBD1 (5 bases). The length of the CDR3 is 12 residues. Germline V CDR1 and CDR2: LNHDA, SQIVND (reference sequence). Trimming pared 7 bases from V and 1 base from J, leaving 7 bases between. The chain's CDR3 is CASIQGNYGYTF. DNA of the CDR3: TGTGCCAGTATTCAGGGTAACTATGGCTACACCTTC.

This clone occurred a few times. The V call is TRBV10-3, the J call TRBJ2-7, with TRBD1 as a possible D gene (5 bases). The V end was cut by 7 bases, the J end by 3 bases, with 10 bases between. Germline V gene sequence: CDR1 ENHRY, CDR2 SYGVKD. This CDR3 has 12 residues. The CDR3 protein is CAITTDSYEQYF. Here the CDR3 DNA reads TGTGCCATCACCACCGACAGCTACGAGCAGTACTTC.

The chain carries TRBV25-1 and TRBJ2-3; D unclear. V lost 4 bases to trimming and J lost 1 base, with 6 bases between them. The CDR3 sequence is 13 residues long. Looked up from germline, CDR1 is MGHDK and CDR2 is SYGVNS. CDR3: CASSGLGTDTQYF. The CDR3 DNA reads TGTGCCAGCAGTGGGCTCGGCACAGATACGCAGTATTTT.

This clone was detected once. The rearrangement uses TRBV5-1 and TRBJ1-4; D might be TRBD1 (6 bases). The CDR3 is made up of 15 amino acids. V gave up 0 bases and J gave up 4 bases, with 10 bases separating them. Germline V gives CDR1 SGHRS, CDR2 YFSETQ. CDR3 bases: TGCGCCAGCAGCTTGGGGACAGCGCTTAATGAAAAACTGTTTTTT. Translated: CASSLGTALNEKLFF. Full variable domain (remainder filled in from reference TRBV5-1 and TRBJ1-4): KAGVTQTPRYLIKTRGQQVTLSCSPISGHRSVSWYQQTPGQGLQFLFEYFSETQRNKGNFPGRFSGRQFSNSRSEMNVSTLELGDSALYLCASSLGTALNEKLFFGSGTQLSVL.

V is TRBV6-5 and J is TRBJ2-1, with 9 nucleotides matching TRBD1. Per the germline V gene, CDR1 is MNHEY and CDR2 is SVGAGI. Trimming removed 6 bases from V and 10 bases from J; junction bases left unmatched: 7. The CDR3 extends over 13 amino acids. In DNA, the CDR3 is TGTGCCAGCAGCCGGACAGGGGACCGGGAGCAGTTCTTC. As protein: CASSRTGDREQFF.

V usage is TRBV7-3 and J usage is TRBJ1-1, with TRBD1 as a possible D gene (5 bases). CDR1 is SGHTA and CDR2 is FQGTGA in the germline V gene. V was clipped by 2 bases and J by 1 base, with 5 bases between them. The CDR3 contains 13 residues. CDR3 sequence: CASSLGTNTEAFF. The CDR3 region has the DNA TGTGCCAGCAGCTTAGGGACGAACACTGAAGCTTTCTTT.

The chain carries TRBV7-8 and TRBJ1-4; D gene uncertain. Germline V gives CDR1 SGHVS, CDR2 FQNEAQ. The length of the CDR3 is 13 residues. The V end was cut by 3 bases, the J end by 0 bases, with 2 bases between. The CDR3 spells CASSFATNEKLFF. The CDR3 DNA reads TGTGCCAGCAGCTTTGCAACTAATGAAAAACTGTTTTTT.

This chain uses TRBV7-3 with TRBJ2-3; possibly TRBD1 for D (6 bases). The CDR3 loop spans 15 amino acids. Between the trimmed V and J ends, which lost 3 bases and 4 bases, there was a span of 14 bases. Germline CDR1 SGHTA, CDR2 FQGTGA. The CDR3 loop is CASSLQGKGADTQYF. CDR3 bases: TGTGCCAGCAGCTTGCAGGGGAAAGGGGCAGATACGCAGTATTTT.

V usage is TRBV5-1 and J usage is TRBJ1-4, with 10 bases fitting TRBD1. J lost 0 bases, V lost 4 bases, and 3 bases had no gene match. The germline CDR1 and CDR2 sequences are SGHRS and YFSETQ. This CDR3 region has 16 residues. CDR3 bases: TGCGCCAGCAGCAAAGGACAGGGGGCAACTAATGAAAAACTGTTTTTT. It yields the protein CASSKGQGATNEKLFF.

This rearrangement joins TRBV30 to TRBJ1-2; D uncertain. The CDR3 totals 11 residues. CDR1 is GTSNPN and CDR2 is SVGIG in the germline V gene (reference sequence). Trimming pared 1 base from V and 2 bases from J, leaving 2 bases between. The CDR3 DNA is TGTGCCTGGAGTGGCAACTATGGCTACACCTTC. This sequence encodes CAWSGNYGYTF.

The chain couples TRBV5-4 to TRBJ2-3, with no clear D. The CDR3 extends over 15 amino acids. Per germline, CDR1 SGHNT and CDR2 YYREEE (reference sequence). V was pared by 1 base and J by 0 bases, with 9 bases between. In nucleotides, the CDR3 is TGTGCCAGCAGCTTGCGCTCAGGTAGCACAGATACGCAGTATTTT. This codes for CASSLRSGSTDTQYF.

This chain joins TRBV7-2 and TRBJ2-6, with TRBD1 matching 12 bases. CDR1 and CDR2 (germline): SGHTA, FQGNSA. This CDR3 is 16 amino acids long. The trim removed 8 bases at V and 4 bases at J, leaving 6 bases unmatched. CDR3 in DNA: TGTGCCAGCGGGACAGGGGGCGCGACCGGGGCCAACGTCCTGACTTTC. Amino acid sequence: CASGTGGATGANVLTF.